This T cell receptor beta chain was observed in a study of blood T cell repertoires in COVID-19. In the study overall: The study drew acute and convalescent COVID-19 samples from the United States, Italy and Spain. The cDNA or gDNA used as material had been derived from T cells, B-cell-depleted T cells, or PBMCs.

Repertoires were generated with immunoSEQ multiplex PCR, while TCRdb's copy carries only in-frame clones and drops some. The table lists tens of thousands of clones, about 88% of them singletons, with approximately 15% in the top ten. Only a few counts were recorded for this clone. This clonotype originated in a woman aged 80 or over with active or convalescent COVID-19. Sequenced: peripheral blood.

CDR3 DNA sequence: TGTGCCAGCAGCCAAGAGGCTAGCGCCTCAACCGGGGAGCTGTTTTTT. The encoded protein is CASSQEASASTGELFF. The rearrangement links TRBV3-1 (or the pseudogene TRBV3-2) to TRBJ2-2; tentative D call: TRBD2 (6 bases). V lost 0 bases to trimming and J lost 5 bases, with 13 bases between them. CDR1 is LGHDT and CDR2 is YNNKEL in the germline V gene (reference sequence). CDR3 length: 16 residues.